These 3 T cell receptor beta chains were sequenced from one sample in a study of blood T cells in healthy people across ages. A second PCR, run for 7 to 11 cycles, used a sample-barcoded 5' primer plus a J-beta primer mix. TCRdb ran MiXCR on the 5' RACE reads and lists one entry per CDR3 protein. This table has over 950,000 distinct CDR3 sequences, roughly 51% appearing once. The sample was blood. All receptors derive from a woman aged 60-75 years in good health.

This clonotype was seen more than once but under ten times. The rearrangement joins TRBV10-2 to TRBJ2-5, with a possible D match to TRBD1 (6 bases). The CDR3 spans 14 residues. V was pared by 8 bases and J by 4 bases, with 17 bases between. Germline CDR1 is WSHSY and CDR2 is SAAADI. CDR3 DNA: TGCGCCAGCTGTTCAGGGGAGTGGAGAGAGACCCAGTACTTC. Translation: CASCSGEWRETQYF.

This chain connects TRBV5-5 to TRBJ2-1; D is perhaps TRBD1 or TRBD2 (5 bases each). The CDR3 extends over 16 amino acids. Germline CDR1 is SGHKS and CDR2 is YYEKEE (reference sequence). Trimming left V 0 bases short and J 2 bases short, with 12 bases between. CDR3 in DNA: TGTGCCAGCAGCTTGGTAGGGACGAAAACCTACAATGAGCAGTTCTTC. This encodes CASSLVGTKTYNEQFF.

The rearrangement uses TRBV20-1 and TRBJ2-2, with 7 bases matching TRBD2. The ends lost 6 bases at V and 8 bases at J; junction bases unmatched: 12. Germline lookup yields CDR1 DFQATT and CDR2 SNEGSKA (reference sequence). The CDR3 extends over 14 amino acids. DNA for the CDR3: TGCAGTGCCCCGGAGGGAGGGGCGAGAGGGGAGCTGTTTTTT. Amino acid sequence: CSAPEGGARGELFF.